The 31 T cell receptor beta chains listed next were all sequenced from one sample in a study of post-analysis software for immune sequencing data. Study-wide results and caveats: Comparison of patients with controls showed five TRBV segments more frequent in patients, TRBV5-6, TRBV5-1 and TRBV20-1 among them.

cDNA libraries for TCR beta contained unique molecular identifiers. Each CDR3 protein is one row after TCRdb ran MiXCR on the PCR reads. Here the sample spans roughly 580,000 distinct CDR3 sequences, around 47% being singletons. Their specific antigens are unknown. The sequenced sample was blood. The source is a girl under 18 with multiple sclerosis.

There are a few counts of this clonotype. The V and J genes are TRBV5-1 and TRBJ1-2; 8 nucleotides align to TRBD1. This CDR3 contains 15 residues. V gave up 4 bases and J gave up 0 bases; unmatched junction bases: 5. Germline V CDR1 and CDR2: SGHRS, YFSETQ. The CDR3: CASSIGTGANYGYTF. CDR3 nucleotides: TGCGCCAGCAGCATAGGGACAGGCGCTAACTATGGCTACACCTTC.

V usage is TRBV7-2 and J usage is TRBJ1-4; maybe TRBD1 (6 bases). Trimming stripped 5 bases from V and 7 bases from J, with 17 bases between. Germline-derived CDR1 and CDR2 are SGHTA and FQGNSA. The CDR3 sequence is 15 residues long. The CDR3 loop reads CASSKPGQFGEKLFF. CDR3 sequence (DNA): TGTGCCAGCAGCAAGCCCGGACAGTTCGGTGAAAAACTGTTTTTT.

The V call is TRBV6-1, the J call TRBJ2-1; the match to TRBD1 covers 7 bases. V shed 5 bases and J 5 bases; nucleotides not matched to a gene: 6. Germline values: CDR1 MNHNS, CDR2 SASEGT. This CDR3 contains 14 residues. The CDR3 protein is CASSKQGTHNEQFF. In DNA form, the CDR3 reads TGTGCCAGCAGTAAACAGGGGACACACAATGAGCAGTTCTTC.

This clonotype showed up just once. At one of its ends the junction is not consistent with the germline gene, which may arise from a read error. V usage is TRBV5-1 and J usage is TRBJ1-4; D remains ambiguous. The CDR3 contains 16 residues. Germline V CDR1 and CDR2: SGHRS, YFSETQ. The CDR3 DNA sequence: TGCGCCAGCAGCGGACGGTTGGCAGGAACTAATAAAAAACTGTTTTTT. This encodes CASSGRLAGTNKKLFF.

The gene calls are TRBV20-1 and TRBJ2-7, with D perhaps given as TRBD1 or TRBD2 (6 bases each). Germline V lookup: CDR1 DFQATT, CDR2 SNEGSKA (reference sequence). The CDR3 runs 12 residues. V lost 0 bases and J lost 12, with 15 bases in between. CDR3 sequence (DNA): TGCAGTGCTAGAGAGGGGGGCGGACAGCCGTACTTC. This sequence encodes CSAREGGGQPYF.

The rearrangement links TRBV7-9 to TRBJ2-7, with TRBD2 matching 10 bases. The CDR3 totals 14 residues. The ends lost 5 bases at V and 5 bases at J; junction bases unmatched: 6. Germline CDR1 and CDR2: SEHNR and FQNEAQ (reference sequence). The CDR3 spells CASSALAGDNEQYF. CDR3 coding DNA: TGTGCCAGCAGCGCCCTAGCGGGAGACAACGAGCAGTACTTC.

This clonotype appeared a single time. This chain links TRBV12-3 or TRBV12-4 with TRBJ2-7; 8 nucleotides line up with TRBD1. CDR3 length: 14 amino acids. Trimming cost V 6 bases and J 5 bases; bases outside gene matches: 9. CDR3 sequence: CASSTDRAVNEQYF. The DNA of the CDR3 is TGTGCCAGCAGCACGGACAGGGCCGTCAACGAGCAGTACTTC.

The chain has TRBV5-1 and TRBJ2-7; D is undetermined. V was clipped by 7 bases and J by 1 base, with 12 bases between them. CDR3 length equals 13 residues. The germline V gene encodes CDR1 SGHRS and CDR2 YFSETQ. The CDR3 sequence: CASGSGDSYEQYF. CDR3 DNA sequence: TGCGCCAGCGGGTCAGGAGATTCCTACGAGCAGTACTTC.

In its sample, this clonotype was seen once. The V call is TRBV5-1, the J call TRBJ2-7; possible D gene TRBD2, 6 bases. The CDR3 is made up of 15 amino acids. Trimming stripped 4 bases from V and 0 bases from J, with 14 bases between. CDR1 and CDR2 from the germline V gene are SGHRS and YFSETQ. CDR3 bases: TGCGCCAGCAGCCCGGGACGGGGGAGCTCCTACGAGCAGTACTTC. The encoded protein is CASSPGRGSSYEQYF.

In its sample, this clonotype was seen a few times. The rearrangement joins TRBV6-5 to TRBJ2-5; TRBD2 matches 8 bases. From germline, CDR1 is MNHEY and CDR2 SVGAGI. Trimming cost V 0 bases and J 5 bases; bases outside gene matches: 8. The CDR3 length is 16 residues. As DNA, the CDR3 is TGTGCCAGCAGTTACTCCCCCCGGGGGGGCCGGGAGACCCAGTACTTC. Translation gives CASSYSPRGGRETQYF.

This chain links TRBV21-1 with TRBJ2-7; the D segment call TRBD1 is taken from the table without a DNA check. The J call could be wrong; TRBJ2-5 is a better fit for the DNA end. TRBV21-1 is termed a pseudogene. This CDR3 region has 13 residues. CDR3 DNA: TGTGCCAGCAGCTTAACCCCAGAAGGGACCCAGTACTTC. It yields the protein CASSLTPEGTQYF.

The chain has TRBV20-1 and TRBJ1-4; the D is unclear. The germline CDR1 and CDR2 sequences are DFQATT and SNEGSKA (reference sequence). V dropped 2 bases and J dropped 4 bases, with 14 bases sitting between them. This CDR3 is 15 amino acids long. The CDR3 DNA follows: TGCAGTGCTAGAATCTCAGGTCTGGATAATGAAAAACTGTTTTTT. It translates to CSARISGLDNEKLFF.

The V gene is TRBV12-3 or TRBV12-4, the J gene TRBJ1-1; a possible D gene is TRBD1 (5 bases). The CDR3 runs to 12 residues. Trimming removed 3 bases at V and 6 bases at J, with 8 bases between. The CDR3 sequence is CASSLGRPEAFF. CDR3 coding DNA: TGTGCCAGCAGTTTGGGACGTCCTGAAGCTTTCTTT.

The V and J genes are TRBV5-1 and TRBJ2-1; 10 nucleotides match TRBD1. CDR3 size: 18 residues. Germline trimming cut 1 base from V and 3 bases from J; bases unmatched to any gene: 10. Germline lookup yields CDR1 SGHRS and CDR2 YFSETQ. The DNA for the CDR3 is TGCGCCAGCAGCTTGTATCGGACAGGGGGTTCCTACTACAATGAGCAGTTCTTC. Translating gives CASSLYRTGGSYYNEQFF.

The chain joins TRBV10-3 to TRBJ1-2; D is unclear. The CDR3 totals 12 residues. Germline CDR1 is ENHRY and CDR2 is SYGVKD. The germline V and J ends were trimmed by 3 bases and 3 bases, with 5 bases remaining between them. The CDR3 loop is CAISEGYYGYTF. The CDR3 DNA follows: TGTGCCATCAGTGAAGGGTACTATGGCTACACCTTC.

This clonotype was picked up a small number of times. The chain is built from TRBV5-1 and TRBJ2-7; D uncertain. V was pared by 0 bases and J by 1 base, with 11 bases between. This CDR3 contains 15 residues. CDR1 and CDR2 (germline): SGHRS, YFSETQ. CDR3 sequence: CASSLGRLQSYEQYF. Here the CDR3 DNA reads TGCGCCAGCAGCTTGGGCCGGCTACAGTCCTACGAGCAGTACTTC.

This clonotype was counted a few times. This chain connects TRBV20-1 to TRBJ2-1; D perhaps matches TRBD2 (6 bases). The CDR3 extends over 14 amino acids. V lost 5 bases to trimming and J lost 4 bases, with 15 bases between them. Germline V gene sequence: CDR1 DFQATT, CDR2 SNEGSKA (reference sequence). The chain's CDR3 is CSAGRGLLYNEQFF. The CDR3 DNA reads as TGCAGTGCTGGAAGGGGACTTTTATACAATGAGCAGTTCTTC.

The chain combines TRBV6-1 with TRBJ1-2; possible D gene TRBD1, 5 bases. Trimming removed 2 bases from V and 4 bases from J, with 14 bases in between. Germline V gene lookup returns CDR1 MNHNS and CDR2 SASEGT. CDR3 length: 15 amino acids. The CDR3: CASSETRSDSYGYTF. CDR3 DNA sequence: TGTGCCAGCAGTGAAACCAGGAGTGACAGCTATGGCTACACCTTC.

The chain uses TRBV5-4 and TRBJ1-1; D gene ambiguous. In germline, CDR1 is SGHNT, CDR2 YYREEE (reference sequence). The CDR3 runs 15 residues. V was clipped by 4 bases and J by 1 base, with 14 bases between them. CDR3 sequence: CASSPRWATNTEAFF. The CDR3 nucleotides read TGTGCCAGCAGCCCGCGGTGGGCAACGAACACTGAAGCTTTCTTT.

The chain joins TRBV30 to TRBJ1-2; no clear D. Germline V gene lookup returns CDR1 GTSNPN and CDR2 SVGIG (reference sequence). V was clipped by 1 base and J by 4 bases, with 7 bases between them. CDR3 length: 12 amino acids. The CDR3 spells CAWSAGAYGYTF. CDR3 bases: TGTGCCTGGAGTGCAGGCGCCTATGGCTACACCTTC.

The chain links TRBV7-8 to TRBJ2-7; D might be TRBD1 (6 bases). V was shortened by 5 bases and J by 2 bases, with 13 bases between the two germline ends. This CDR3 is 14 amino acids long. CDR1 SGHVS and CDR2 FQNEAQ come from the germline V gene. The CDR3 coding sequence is TGTGCCAGCAGCGTAGTGGGGGCTCCCTACGAGCAGTACTTC. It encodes CASSVVGAPYEQYF.

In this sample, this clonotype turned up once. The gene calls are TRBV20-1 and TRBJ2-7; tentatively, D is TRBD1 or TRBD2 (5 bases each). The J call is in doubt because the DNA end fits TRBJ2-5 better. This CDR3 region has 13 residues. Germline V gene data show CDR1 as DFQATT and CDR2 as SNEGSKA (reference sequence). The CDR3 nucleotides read TGCAGTGCTATACCACGAGGGGAAGAGACCCAGTACTTC. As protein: CSAIPRGEETQYF.

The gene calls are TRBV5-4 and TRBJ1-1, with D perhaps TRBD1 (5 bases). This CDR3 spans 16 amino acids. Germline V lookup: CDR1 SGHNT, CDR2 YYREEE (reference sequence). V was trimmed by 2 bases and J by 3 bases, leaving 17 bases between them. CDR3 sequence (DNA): TGTGCCAGCAGCTTTTCCGCGGGGGGAATGGACACTGAAGCTTTCTTT. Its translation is CASSFSAGGMDTEAFF. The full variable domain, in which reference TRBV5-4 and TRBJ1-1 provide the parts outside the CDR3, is ETGVTQSPTHLIKTRGQQVTLRCSSQSGHNTVSWYQQALGQGPQFIFQYYREEENGRGNFPPRFSGLQFPNYSSELNVNALELDDSALYLCASSFSAGGMDTEAFFGQGTRLTVV.

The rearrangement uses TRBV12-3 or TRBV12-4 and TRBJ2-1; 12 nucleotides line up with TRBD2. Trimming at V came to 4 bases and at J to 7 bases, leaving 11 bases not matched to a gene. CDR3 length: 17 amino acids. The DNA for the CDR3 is TGTGCCAGCAGTTGGCCTAGCGGGAGGGCCGGGGGAAATGAGCAGTTCTTC. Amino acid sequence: CASSWPSGRAGGNEQFF.

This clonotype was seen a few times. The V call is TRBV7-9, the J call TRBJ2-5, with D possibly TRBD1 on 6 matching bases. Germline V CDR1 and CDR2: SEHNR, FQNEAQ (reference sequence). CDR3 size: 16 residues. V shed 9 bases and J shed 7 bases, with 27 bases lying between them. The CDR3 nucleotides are TGTGCCAGTGAAAATCCGGGACACCACACCACGGGGACCCAGTACTTC. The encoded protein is CASENPGHHTTGTQYF.

The CDR3 nucleotides read TGTGCCAGCAGCCCCGGGGTTGGGCAGCCCCAGCATTTT. It yields the protein CASSPGVGQPQHF. The rearrangement uses TRBV7-2 and TRBJ1-5; D unresolved. Trimming pared 5 bases from V and 7 bases from J, leaving 12 bases between. In germline, CDR1 is SGHTA, CDR2 FQGNSA. The CDR3 contains 13 residues.

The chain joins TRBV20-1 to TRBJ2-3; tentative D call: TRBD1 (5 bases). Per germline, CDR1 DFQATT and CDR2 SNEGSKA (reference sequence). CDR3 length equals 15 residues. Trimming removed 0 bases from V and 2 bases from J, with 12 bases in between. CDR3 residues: CSARDLQGPTDTQYF. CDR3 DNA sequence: TGCAGTGCTAGAGATCTCCAGGGCCCCACAGATACGCAGTATTTT.

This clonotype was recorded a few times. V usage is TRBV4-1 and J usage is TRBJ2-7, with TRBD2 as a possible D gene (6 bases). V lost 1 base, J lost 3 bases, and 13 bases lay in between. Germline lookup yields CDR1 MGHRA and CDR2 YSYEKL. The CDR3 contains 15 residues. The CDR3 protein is CASSQVLGLVYEQYF. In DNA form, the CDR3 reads TGCGCCAGCAGCCAAGTTTTGGGACTTGTCTACGAGCAGTACTTC.

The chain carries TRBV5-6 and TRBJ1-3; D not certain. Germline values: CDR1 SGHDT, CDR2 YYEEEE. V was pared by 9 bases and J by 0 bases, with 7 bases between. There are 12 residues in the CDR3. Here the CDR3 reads CATAVSGNTIYF. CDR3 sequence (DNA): TGTGCCACCGCGGTCTCTGGAAACACCATATATTTT.

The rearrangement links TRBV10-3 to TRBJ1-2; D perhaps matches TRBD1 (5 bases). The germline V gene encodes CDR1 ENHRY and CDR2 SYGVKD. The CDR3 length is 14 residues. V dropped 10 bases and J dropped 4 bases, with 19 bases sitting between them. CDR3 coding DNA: TGTGCCACGCAGGCCCTGGACACTACCTATGGCTACACCTTC. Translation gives CATQALDTTYGYTF.

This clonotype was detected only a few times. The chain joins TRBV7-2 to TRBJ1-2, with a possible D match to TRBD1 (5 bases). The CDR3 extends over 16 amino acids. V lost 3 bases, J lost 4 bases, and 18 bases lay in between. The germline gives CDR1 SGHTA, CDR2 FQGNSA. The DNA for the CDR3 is TGTGCCAGCAGCTTTAATGGGGGGGGACGGAGCTATGGCTACACCTTC. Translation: CASSFNGGGRSYGYTF. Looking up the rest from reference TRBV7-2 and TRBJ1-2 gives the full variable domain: GAGVSQSPSNKVTEKGKDVELRCDPISGHTALYWYRQSLGQGLEFLIYFQGNSAPDKSGLPSDRFSAERTGGSVSTLTIQRTQQEDSAVYLCASSFNGGGRSYGYTFGSGTRLTVV.